This TCR beta chain was captured in a study of cytomegalovirus exposure and HLA in healthy donors. About the study: An analysis done earlier identified more than 90 million unique TCR beta sequences from approximately 200 million T cells. Counted in an early data release were approximately 80 million unique TCRs from HLA-typed donors. Broader study findings: Sequencing depth across donors, presence/absence analyses assumed, was roughly uniform. Analysis was carried out at a later point, and it linked a missense DCLRE1C variant to TCR beta V- and J-gene trimming.

PCR was performed using 60 Vbeta and 13 Jbeta primers. Assay: immunoSEQ multiplex PCR; the TCRdb copy retains only in-frame clones and omits some. The data include some 53,000 clones; the top ten clones carry 9% to 15%. About this clone itself: Its target is unknown.

This clonotype was obtained from an older woman in good health and CMV-seropositive. The sample taken for sequencing was PBMCs.

The CDR3, as DNA: TGTGCCAGCAGTTTCGTCCTGGGGACAGCGGGGGTCTCCTACGAGCAGTACTTC. This gives the protein CASSFVLGTAGVSYEQYF. The genes are TRBV27 and TRBJ2-7; tentatively, D is TRBD2 (8 bases). V gave up 3 bases and J gave up 0 bases, with 21 bases separating them. This CDR3 region has 18 residues. Germline lookup yields CDR1 MNHEY and CDR2 SMNVEV (reference sequence).